This T cell receptor (beta chain) stems from a study of blood T cell repertoires in COVID-19. About the research overall: Specimens from acute and convalescent COVID-19 originated in the United States, Italy and Spain. Sources were T cells, B-cell-depleted T cells, or PBMCs; the material itself was cDNA or gDNA.

Per the germline V gene, CDR1 is GTSNPN and CDR2 is SVGIG (reference sequence). The V and J ends lost 2 bases and 0 bases, in that order; junction bases with no gene match: 9. The CDR3 extends over 16 amino acids. This clone came up a few times. Original methodology: Estimates of nucleated cell counts were drawn from the amplification of reference gene primers. The protocol was immunoSEQ multiplex PCR, while the TCRdb copy is restricted to in-frame clones and leaves out a portion. V and J calls and clone size follow that table, whereas D and trimming were derived from the DNA. This table has around 67,000 clones, roughly 88% appearing once.

This chain uses TRBV30 with TRBJ1-2, with 7 bases fitting TRBD1. This clonotype was sampled from a woman older than 75 with active or convalescent COVID-19. The material sequenced was peripheral blood. The CDR3 nucleotides are TGTGCCTGGAGTCGGGAGGGGGCCCAACCTAACTATGGCTACACCTTC. This gives the protein CAWSREGAQPNYGYTF.